This entry features one T cell receptor beta chain sequence. This sample was included in a study of patients and donors after allogeneic stem cell transplantation. Trimming pared 6 bases from V and 0 bases from J, leaving 22 bases between. The CDR3 is 18 residues long. In germline, CDR1 is SEHNR, CDR2 FQNEAQ (reference sequence). TCRdb itself ran the RT-PCR reads through MiXCR, one entry per CDR3 protein. The data hold more than 150,000 distinct CDR3 sequences, with around two fifths observed a single time. The chain uses TRBV7-9 and TRBJ2-3, with a possible D match to TRBD2 (5 bases). Input material: blood, either unsorted or a sorted T cell fraction (not recorded which). The receptor comes from a human donor who was either an allogeneic HSCT recipient or a stem cell or donor lymphocyte infusion donor (not recorded which). It is not recorded whose cells these are; they may come from a transplant donor. CDR3 nucleotides: TGTGCCAGCAGGCACAGATCCGACTACCGATCTAGCACAGATACGCAGTATTTT. As protein: CASRHRSDYRSSTDTQYF.